This entry lists 10 T cell receptor beta chains sequenced from one sample in a study of blood T cell repertoires in COVID-19. Method: immunoSEQ multiplex PCR; TCRdb's copy keeps in-frame clones and lacks some. The data hold about 260,000 clones, with approximately 90% observed a single time. Input material: PBMCs or T cells enriched from blood (not recorded which). These receptors came from a woman under 40 with acute COVID-19.

V is TRBV4-3 and J is TRBJ1-2, with D tentatively TRBD1 (5 bases). CDR1 LGHNA and CDR2 YSLEER come from the germline V gene. V lost 0 bases to trimming and J lost 4 bases, with 9 bases between them. The CDR3 runs to 14 residues. CDR3: CASSQEKGPYGYTF. CDR3 DNA sequence: TGCGCCAGCAGCCAAGAAAAGGGGCCCTATGGCTACACCTTC.

V and J are TRBV30 and TRBJ2-2; D may be TRBD1 (6 bases). This CDR3 comprises 16 residues. V was clipped by 3 bases and J by 5 bases, with 19 bases between them. Germline CDR1 GTSNPN, CDR2 SVGIG (reference sequence). The CDR3 bases are TGTGCCTGGAGCGGGAATTACAGGGCGGCAACCGGGGAGCTGTTTTTT. Its translation is CAWSGNYRAATGELFF.

J is TRBJ1-2 and V is TRBV6-1, with no clear D. From germline, CDR1 is MNHNS and CDR2 SASEGT. Trimming removed 0 bases at V and 8 bases at J, with 7 bases between. CDR3 size: 12 residues. CDR3 sequence: CASSEAWRGYTF. CDR3 bases: TGTGCCAGCAGTGAAGCGTGGAGAGGCTACACCTTC.

J is TRBJ2-7 and V is TRBV23-1; 7 nucleotides line up with TRBD1. Being an ORF, TRBV23-1 has a function that is uncertain. After removal of 0 bases from V and 6 bases from J, the junction contained 11 bases not matched to a gene. CDR3 length: 16 residues. CDR3 loop: CASSQSESGGIGEQYF. The CDR3 DNA is TGCGCCAGCAGTCAATCCGAATCAGGGGGTATCGGCGAGCAGTACTTC.

This chain uses TRBV11-2 with TRBJ2-3, with 14 nucleotides matching TRBD2. Trimming removed 9 bases from V and 3 bases from J; junction bases left unmatched: 8. The CDR3 is made up of 16 amino acids. Germline V gene lookup returns CDR1 SGHAT and CDR2 FQNNGV. The CDR3 protein is CASRGLAGEWTDTQYF. CDR3 coding DNA: TGTGCCAGTAGGGGACTAGCGGGAGAGTGGACAGATACGCAGTATTTT.

V and J are TRBV7-9 and TRBJ2-7, with 12 bases aligning to TRBD1. This CDR3 has 17 amino acids. Trimming cost V 5 bases and J 0 bases; bases outside gene matches: 8. In germline, CDR1 is SEHNR, CDR2 FQNEAQ (reference sequence). The CDR3 is CASSPRDRGLNSYEQYF. CDR3 nucleotides: TGTGCCAGCAGCCCCCGGGACAGGGGGCTTAACTCCTACGAGCAGTACTTC. Combining the CDR3 with reference TRBV7-9 and TRBJ2-7 gives the whole variable domain DTGVSQNPRHKITKRGQNVTFRCDPISEHNRLYWYRQTLGQGPEFLTYFQNEAQLEKSRLLSDRFSAERPKGSFSTLEIQRTEQGDSAMYLCASSPRDRGLNSYEQYFGPGTRLTVT.

The chain employs TRBV27 and TRBJ1-5, with unresolved D. V lost 8 bases and J 7 bases, leaving 12 bases between the germline ends. CDR1 is MNHEY and CDR2 is SMNVEV in the germline V gene (reference sequence). The CDR3 spans 12 residues. The CDR3 coding sequence is TGTGCCAGCGGCAAGTGGCAGCAGCCCCAGCATTTT. Protein sequence: CASGKWQQPQHF.

This chain links TRBV7-6 with TRBJ2-7, with 8 nucleotides matching TRBD2. Germline loops: CDR1 SGHVS, CDR2 FNYEAQ. V lost 1 base and J lost 6; bases outside the gene matches: 8. The CDR3 totals 15 residues. The CDR3 region has the DNA TGTGCCAGCAGCTTAGAGGGACTAGGACTGGGCGAGCAGTACTTC. The encoded protein is CASSLEGLGLGEQYF.

The chain has TRBV19 and TRBJ2-7; 10 nucleotides match TRBD2. Trimming removed 7 bases from V and 6 bases from J; junction bases left unmatched: 9. CDR1 LNHDA and CDR2 SQIVND come from the germline V gene (reference sequence). This CDR3 region has 14 residues. Here the CDR3 reads CASKVDLAGVEQYF. For the CDR3, the DNA is TGTGCCAGTAAAGTTGATCTAGCGGGAGTCGAGCAGTACTTC.

V and J are TRBV29-1 and TRBJ1-3; D is unresolved. The length of the CDR3 is 14 residues. V shed 5 bases and J shed 2 bases, with 13 bases lying between them. The germline gives CDR1 SQVTM, CDR2 ANQGSEA. The CDR3: CSVSLAPAGNTIYF. The CDR3 nucleotides read TGCAGCGTTTCGCTAGCCCCGGCTGGAAACACCATATATTTT.